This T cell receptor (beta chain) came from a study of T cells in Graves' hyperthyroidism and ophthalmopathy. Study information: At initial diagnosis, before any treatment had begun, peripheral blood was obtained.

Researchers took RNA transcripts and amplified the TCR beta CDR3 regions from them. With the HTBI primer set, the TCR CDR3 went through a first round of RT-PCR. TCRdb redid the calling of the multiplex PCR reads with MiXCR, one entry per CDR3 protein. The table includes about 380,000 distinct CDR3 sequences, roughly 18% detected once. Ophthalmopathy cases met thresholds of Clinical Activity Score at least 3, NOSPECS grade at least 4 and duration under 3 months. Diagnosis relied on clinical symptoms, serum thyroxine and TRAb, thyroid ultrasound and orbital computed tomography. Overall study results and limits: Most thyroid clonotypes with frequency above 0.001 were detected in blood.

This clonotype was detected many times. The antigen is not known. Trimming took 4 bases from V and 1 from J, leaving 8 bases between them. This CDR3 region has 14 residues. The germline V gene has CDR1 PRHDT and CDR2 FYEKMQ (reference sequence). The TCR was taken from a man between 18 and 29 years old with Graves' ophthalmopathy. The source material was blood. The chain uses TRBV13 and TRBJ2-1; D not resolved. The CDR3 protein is CASSSTRSYNEQFF. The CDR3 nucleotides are TGTGCCAGCAGCTCCACGAGATCCTACAATGAGCAGTTCTTC.